What follows is one T cell receptor (beta chain) and its context. V dropped 5 bases and J dropped 13; count of bases not matched to a gene: 18. This CDR3 has 15 residues. CDR1 and CDR2 (germline): MNHEY, SVGAGI. The entry originates in a study of T cell responses to AZD1222 COVID-19 vaccine. The protocol was immunoSEQ multiplex PCR, while the TCRdb copy is restricted to in-frame clones and leaves out a portion. This table has 95,000 to 150,000 clones, roughly 90% appearing once. The material was peripheral blood, obtained on day 0 of AZD1222 vaccination. V gene TRBV6-5 combines with J gene TRBJ2-7, with TRBD1 identical over 9 bases. This clonotype was obtained from an adult in good health. The CDR3 DNA sequence: TGTGCCAGCAGTCCCCAGGTCCCGGGACAGGGAATTGTTTACTTC. Its translation is CASSPQVPGQGIVYF.